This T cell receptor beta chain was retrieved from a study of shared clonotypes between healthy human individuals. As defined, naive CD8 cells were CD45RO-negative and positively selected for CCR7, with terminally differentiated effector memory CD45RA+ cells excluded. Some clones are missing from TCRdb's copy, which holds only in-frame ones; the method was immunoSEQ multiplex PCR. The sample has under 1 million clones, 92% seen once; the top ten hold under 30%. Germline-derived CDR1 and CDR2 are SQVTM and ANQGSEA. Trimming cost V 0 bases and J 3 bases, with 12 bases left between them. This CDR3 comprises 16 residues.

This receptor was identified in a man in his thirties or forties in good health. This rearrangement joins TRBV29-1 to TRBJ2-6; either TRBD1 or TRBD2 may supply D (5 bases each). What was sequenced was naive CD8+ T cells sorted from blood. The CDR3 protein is CSVEDSRGGGANVLTF. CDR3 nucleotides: TGCAGCGTTGAAGATTCGAGGGGTGGTGGGGCCAACGTCCTGACTTTC. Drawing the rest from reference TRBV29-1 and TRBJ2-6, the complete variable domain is SAVISQKPSRDICQRGTSLTIQCQVDSQVTMMFWYRQQPGQSLTLIATANQGSEATYESGFVIDKFPISRPNLTFSTLTVSNMSPEDSSIYLCSVEDSRGGGANVLTFGAGSRLTVL.